Here is one T cell receptor (beta chain) with its context. Sequencing was performed with immunoSEQ multiplex PCR; in TCRdb, only in-frame clones are kept and a portion is missing. The table includes 100,000 to 150,000 clones, over 75% detected once. This sample is drawn from a study of control samples from healthy donors and cancer patients. V gave up 1 base and J gave up 2 bases, with 18 bases separating them. The CDR3 extends over 17 amino acids. Germline V gene sequence: CDR1 SGHAT, CDR2 FQNNGV. Sequences were obtained from blood. The J gene is TRBJ2-7, the V gene TRBV11-2; no clear D gene. The clonotype originates from a man aged 18 to 29 in good health. The CDR3 coding sequence is TGTGCCAGCAGCTTAGCACACTTCAGCCTACTACCCTACGAGCAGTACTTC. It specifies CASSLAHFSLLPYEQYF.